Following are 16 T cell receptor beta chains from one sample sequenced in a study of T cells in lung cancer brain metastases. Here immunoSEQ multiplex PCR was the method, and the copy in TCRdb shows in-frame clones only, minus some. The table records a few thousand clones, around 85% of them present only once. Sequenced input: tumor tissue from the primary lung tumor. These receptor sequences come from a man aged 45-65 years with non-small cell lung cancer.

In nucleotides, the CDR3 is TGCGCCAGCAGCCCGTTTTTAGGCCATGAAGCTTTCTTT. This translates into CASSPFLGHEAFF. This rearrangement joins TRBV5-1 to TRBJ1-1, with D uncertain. V dropped 4 bases and J dropped 7 bases, with 14 bases sitting between them. Looked up from germline, CDR1 is SGHRS and CDR2 is YFSETQ. The CDR3 loop spans 13 amino acids.

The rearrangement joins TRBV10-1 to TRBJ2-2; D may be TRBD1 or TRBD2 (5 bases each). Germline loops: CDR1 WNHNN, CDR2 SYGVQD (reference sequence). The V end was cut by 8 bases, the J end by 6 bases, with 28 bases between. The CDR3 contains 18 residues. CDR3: CASVTGTVVVDIAGELFF. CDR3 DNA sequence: TGCGCCAGCGTTACCGGGACCGTAGTTGTCGATATCGCCGGGGAGCTGTTTTTT.

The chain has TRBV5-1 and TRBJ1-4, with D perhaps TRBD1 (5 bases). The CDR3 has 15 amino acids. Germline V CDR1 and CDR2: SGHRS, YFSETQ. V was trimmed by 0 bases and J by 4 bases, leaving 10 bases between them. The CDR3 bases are TGCGCCAGCAGCTTGGTCGGGGGAGATAATGAAAAACTGTTTTTT. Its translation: CASSLVGGDNEKLFF.

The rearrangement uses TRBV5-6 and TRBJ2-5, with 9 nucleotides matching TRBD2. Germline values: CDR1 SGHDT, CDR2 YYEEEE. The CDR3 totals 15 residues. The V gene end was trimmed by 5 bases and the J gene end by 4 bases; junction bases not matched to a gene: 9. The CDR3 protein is CASRYGLASRETQYF. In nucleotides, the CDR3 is TGTGCCAGCAGGTATGGACTAGCGAGTCGAGAGACCCAGTACTTC.

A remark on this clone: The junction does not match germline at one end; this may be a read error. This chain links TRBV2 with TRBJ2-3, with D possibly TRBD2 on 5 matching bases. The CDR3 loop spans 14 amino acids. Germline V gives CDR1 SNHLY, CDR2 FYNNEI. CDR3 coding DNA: TGTGCCAGCAGGGAAGCGAGGGGCACAGATACGCAGTATTTT. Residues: CASREARGTDTQYF.

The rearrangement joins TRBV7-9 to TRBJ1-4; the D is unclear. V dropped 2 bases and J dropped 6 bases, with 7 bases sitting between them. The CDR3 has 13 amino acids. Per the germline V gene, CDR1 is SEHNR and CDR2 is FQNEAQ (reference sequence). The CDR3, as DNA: TGTGCCAGCAGCTTAAGGTTCGATGAAAAACTGTTTTTT. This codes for CASSLRFDEKLFF.

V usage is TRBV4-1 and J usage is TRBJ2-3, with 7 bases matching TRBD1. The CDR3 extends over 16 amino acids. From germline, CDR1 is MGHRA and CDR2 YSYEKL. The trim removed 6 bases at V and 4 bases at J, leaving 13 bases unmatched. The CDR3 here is CASRRGPNHGADTQYF. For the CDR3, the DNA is TGCGCCAGCAGGAGGGGGCCGAATCATGGGGCAGATACGCAGTATTTT.

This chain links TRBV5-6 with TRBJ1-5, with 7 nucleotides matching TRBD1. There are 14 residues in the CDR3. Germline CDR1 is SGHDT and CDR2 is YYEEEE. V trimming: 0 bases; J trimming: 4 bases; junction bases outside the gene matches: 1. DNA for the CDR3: TGTGCCAGCAGCTTGGCAGGGGGAAATCAGCCCCAGCATTTT. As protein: CASSLAGGNQPQHF.

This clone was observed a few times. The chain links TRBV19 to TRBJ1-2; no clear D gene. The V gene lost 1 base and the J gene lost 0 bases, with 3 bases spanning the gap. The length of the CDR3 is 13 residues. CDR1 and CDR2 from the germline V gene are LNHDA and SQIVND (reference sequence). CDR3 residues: CASSIGANYGYTF. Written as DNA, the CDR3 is TGTGCCAGTAGTATAGGGGCTAACTATGGCTACACCTTC. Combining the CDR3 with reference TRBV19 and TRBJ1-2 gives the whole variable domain DGGITQSPKYLFRKEGQNVTLSCEQNLNHDAMYWYRQDPGQGLRLIYYSQIVNDFQKGDIAEGYSVSREKKESFPLTVTSAQKNPTAFYLCASSIGANYGYTFGSGTRLTVV.

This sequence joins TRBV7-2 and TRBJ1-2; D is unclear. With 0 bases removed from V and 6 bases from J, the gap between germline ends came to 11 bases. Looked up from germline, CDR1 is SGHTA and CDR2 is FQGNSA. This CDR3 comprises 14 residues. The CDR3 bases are TGTGCCAGCAGCTTAGCCGTCAACAGCAATGGCTACACCTTC. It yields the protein CASSLAVNSNGYTF.

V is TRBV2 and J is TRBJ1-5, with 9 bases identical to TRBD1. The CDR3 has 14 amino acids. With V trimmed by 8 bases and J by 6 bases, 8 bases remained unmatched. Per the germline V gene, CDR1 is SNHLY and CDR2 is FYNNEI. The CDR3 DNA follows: TGTGCCAGCCAGCCAGGGACAGGGAGTCAGCCCCAGCATTTT. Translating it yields CASQPGTGSQPQHF.

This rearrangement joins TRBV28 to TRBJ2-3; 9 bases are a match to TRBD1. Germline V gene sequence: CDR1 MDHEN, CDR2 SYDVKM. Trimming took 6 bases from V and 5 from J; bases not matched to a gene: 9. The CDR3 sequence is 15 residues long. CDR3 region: CASRLTGGAVDTQYF. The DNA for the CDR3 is TGTGCCAGCAGGCTTACAGGGGGCGCAGTAGATACGCAGTATTTT.

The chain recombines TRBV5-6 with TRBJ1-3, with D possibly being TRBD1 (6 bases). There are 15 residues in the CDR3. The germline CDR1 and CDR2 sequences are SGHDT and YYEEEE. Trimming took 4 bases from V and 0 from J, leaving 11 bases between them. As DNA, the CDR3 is TGTGCCAGCAGCCGACAGGACTTCTCTGGAAACACCATATATTTT. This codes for CASSRQDFSGNTIYF. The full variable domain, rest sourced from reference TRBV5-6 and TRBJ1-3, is DAGVTQSPTHLIKTRGQQVTLRCSPKSGHDTVSWYQQALGQGPQFIFQYYEEEERQRGNFPDRFSGHQFPNYSSELNVNALLLGDSALYLCASSRQDFSGNTIYFGEGSWLTVV.

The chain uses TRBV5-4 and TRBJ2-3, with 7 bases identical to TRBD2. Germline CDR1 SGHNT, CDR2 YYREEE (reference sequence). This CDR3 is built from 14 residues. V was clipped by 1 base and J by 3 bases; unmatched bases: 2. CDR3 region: CASSLRGGTDTQYF. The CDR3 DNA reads TGTGCCAGCAGCTTGAGGGGAGGGACAGATACGCAGTATTTT.

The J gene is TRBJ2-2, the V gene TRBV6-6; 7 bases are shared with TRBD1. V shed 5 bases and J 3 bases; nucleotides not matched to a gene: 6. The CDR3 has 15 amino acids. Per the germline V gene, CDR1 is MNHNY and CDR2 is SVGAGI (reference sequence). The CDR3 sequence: CASSPTGLDTGELFF. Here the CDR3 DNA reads TGTGCCAGCAGTCCGACAGGGCTTGACACCGGGGAGCTGTTTTTT.

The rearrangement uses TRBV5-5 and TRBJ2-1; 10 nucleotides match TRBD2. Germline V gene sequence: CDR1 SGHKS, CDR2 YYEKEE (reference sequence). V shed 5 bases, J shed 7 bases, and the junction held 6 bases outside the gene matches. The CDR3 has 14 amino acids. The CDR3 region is CASRRIAGGNEQFF. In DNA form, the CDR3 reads TGTGCCAGCAGACGGATAGCGGGGGGTAATGAGCAGTTCTTC.